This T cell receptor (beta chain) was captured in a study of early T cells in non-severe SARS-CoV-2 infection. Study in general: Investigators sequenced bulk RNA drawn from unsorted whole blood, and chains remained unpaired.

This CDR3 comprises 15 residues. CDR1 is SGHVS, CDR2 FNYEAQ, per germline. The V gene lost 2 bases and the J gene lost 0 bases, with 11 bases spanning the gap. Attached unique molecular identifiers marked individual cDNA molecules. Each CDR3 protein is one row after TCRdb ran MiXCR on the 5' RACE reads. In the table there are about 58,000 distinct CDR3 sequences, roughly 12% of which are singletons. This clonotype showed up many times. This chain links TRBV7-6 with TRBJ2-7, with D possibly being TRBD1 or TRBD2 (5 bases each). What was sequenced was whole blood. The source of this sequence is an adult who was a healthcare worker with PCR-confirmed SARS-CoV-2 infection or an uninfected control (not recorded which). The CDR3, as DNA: TGTGCCAGCAGCTTAAATGCAGGGAGCTCCTACGAGCAGTACTTC. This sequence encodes CASSLNAGSSYEQYF.